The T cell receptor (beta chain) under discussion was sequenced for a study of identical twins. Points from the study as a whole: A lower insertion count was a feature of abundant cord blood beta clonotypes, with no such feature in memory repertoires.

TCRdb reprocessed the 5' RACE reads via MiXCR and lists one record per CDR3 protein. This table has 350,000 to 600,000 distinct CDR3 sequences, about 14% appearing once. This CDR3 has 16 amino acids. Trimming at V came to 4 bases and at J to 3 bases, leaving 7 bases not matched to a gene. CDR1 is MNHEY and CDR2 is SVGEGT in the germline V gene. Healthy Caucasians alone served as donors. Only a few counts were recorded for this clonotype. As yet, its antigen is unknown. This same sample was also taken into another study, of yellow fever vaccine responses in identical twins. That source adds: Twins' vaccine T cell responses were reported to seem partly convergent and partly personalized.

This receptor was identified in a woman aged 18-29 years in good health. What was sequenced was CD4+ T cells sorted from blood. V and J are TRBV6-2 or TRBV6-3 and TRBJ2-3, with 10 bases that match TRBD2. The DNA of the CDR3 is TGTGCCAGCAGTTCGTCTAGCGGGAGATTGACAGATACGCAGTATTTT. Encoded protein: CASSSSSGRLTDTQYF.